This T cell receptor beta chain emerged from a study of blood T cell repertoires in COVID-19. About the study: Acute and convalescent COVID-19 specimens originated in the United States, Italy and Spain.

Repertoires were generated with immunoSEQ multiplex PCR, while TCRdb's copy carries only in-frame clones and drops some. The sample shows more than 80,000 clones, 85% to 90% of them seen only once. Trimming stripped 5 bases from V and 2 bases from J, with 9 bases between. Germline CDR1 SGHTA, CDR2 FQGTGA. The CDR3 covers 13 residues. The specimen sequenced was peripheral blood. The rearrangement joins TRBV7-3 to TRBJ1-2; D gene uncertain. The clonotype originates from a man in his forties with acute or convalescent COVID-19. In DNA form, the CDR3 reads TGTGCCAGCAGCCTAGGACTCAACTATGGCTACACCTTC. Protein sequence: CASSLGLNYGYTF.